The T cell receptor (beta chain) under discussion was sequenced for a study of breast tumors, draining lymph nodes, adjacent tissues. Study-level points and caveats: Tumor T cell lymph node origin was a supported hypothesis, not proven. Compared with basal-like, luminal-like tumors shared significantly more repertoire with nontumor tissue. Findings are consistent with lymph node origin and intratumoral expansion of most tumor T cells.

MiXCR, applied by TCRdb to the multiplex PCR reads, yields one record per CDR3 protein. Among 200,000 or so distinct CDR3 sequences, 31% were seen once, and the ten largest hold 4.3%. The table lists this clonotype with many counts. What it recognizes is unknown. The lymph nodes were axillary draining lymph nodes from breast cancer patients. This CDR3 region has 12 residues. V lost 10 bases, J lost 9 bases, and 16 bases lay in between. In germline, CDR1 is LGHDT, CDR2 YNNKEL (reference sequence). This sequence was found in a female donor with breast cancer. Some clones in this sample may be carry-over from other donors' samples. Source material: axillary lymph node tissue. V gene TRBV3-1 combines with J gene TRBJ2-1; TRBD2 is a possible D gene (6 bases). The CDR3 is CATYDLEGEQFF. As DNA, the CDR3 is TGTGCCACCTATGACCTGGAGGGTGAGCAGTTCTTC.